The source of this T cell receptor (beta chain) is a study of blood T cell repertoires in COVID-19. Cohort 3 recovery required two negative PCRs, clearance, or symptom resolution. With 6 bases removed from V and 8 bases from J, the gap between germline ends came to 10 bases. This CDR3 comprises 11 residues. CDR1 and CDR2 from the germline V gene are MDHEN and SYDVKM. Assay: immunoSEQ multiplex PCR; the TCRdb copy retains only in-frame clones and omits some. The sample contains roughly 250,000 clones, more than 85% of which appear only once. The sequenced material came from PBMCs or T cells enriched from blood (not recorded which). This rearrangement joins TRBV28 to TRBJ1-2; a weak D match, TRBD1 (5 bases). This sequence originates from a woman between 50 and 59 years old who had recovered from COVID-19. CDR3 residues: CASRARVGYTF. CDR3 sequence (DNA): TGTGCCAGCAGGGCCAGGGTCGGCTACACCTTC.